This TCR beta chain appears in the sequencing data of a study of blood T cells in healthy people across ages. Germline CDR1 SEHNR, CDR2 FQNEAQ (reference sequence). Trimming removed 2 bases at V and 0 bases at J, with 10 bases between. CDR3 length: 16 amino acids. The second PCR ran about 6 to 12 cycles with a sample-barcoded 5' primer and J-beta primers. TCRdb independently ran MiXCR on the 5' RACE reads; one entry per CDR3 protein. The repertoire includes about 780,000 distinct CDR3 sequences, 25% to 30% of them detected once, and 3% sits in the top ten. These data were also filed under a second study, of T cells of mothers and their children.

The clonotype comes from a boy aged 10-17 years in good health. The chain carries TRBV7-9 and TRBJ1-4, with a tentative D call TRBD1 (5 bases). Material for sequencing was blood. CDR3 in amino acids: CASSLSGAATNEKLFF. Written as DNA, the CDR3 is TGTGCCAGCAGCTTAAGTGGGGCAGCAACTAATGAAAAACTGTTTTTT. Looking up the rest from reference TRBV7-9 and TRBJ1-4 gives the full variable domain: DTGVSQNPRHKITKRGQNVTFRCDPISEHNRLYWYRQTLGQGPEFLTYFQNEAQLEKSRLLSDRFSAERPKGSFSTLEIQRTEQGDSAMYLCASSLSGAATNEKLFFGSGTQLSVL.